The sequence of this TCR beta chain was determined in a study of PD-1 blockade in classical Hodgkin lymphoma. Regarding the study as a whole: Causes of the repertoire differences remain undefined, possibly disease activity or prior therapy. Those patients who began receiving nivolumab less than 1 year after ASCT had lower diversity, and they were excluded. Those achieving complete response showed baseline diversity like newly diagnosed patients.

Of note for this clone: Its antigen is still unknown.

Produced via immunoSEQ multiplex PCR; TCRdb's table is partial and in-frame only. The table shows 6,000 to 7,000 clones, with over 45% occurring only once. This CDR3 has 14 residues. Trimming pared 3 bases from V and 1 base from J, leaving 9 bases between. CDR1 and CDR2 from the germline V gene are MDHEN and SYDVKM. Time point indicated: cycle 4 day 1 (C4D1), after five to seven weeks of nivolumab. Each patient experienced a relapse that followed autologous stem cell transplantation, and brentuximab vedotin exposure varied. The study isolated CD8+ T cells from thawed PBMCs by magnetic negative selection. Complete response, partial response or progressive disease made up the best responses.

Material: CD8+ T cells from blood, obtained before the fourth cycle of nivolumab. The chain uses TRBV28 and TRBJ1-1; D gene ambiguous. The origin of this receptor is a human donor with classical Hodgkin lymphoma. The CDR3 DNA sequence: TGTGCCAGCAGTTTTTTCGCACAGAACACTGAAGCTTTCTTT. Its protein product is CASSFFAQNTEAFF.